This is a list of T cell receptor beta chains from one sample in a study of PD-L1 blockade in urothelial cancer. Some clones are missing from TCRdb's copy, which holds only in-frame ones; the method was immunoSEQ multiplex PCR. Among 70,000 or so clones listed, 90% were seen once. The input for sequencing was PBMCs, taken around atezolizumab (anti-PD-L1) treatment. The receptors were gathered from a man between 65 and 80 years old with urothelial cancer. The conserved cysteine and the conserved F or W are not part of the CDR3 here. The size field is filled for only some rows; it gives once, few, many or a size class.

clone size,V gene,J gene,CDR3 length,CDR3 protein
.,TRBV21-1,TRBJ2-7,14,ASSSRGRGEGYEQY
.,TRBV9,TRBJ2-7,12,ASSAGQGRYEQY
once,TRBV5-1,TRBJ2-7,13,ASSTAGGPPYEQY
.,TRBV5-4,TRBJ1-4,12,ASSLAGGSEKLF
once,TRBV2,TRBJ1-1,12,ASSETGRKTEAF
.,TRBV4-1,TRBJ1-1,16,ASSLTPPGQDMNTEAF
.,TRBV19,TRBJ1-3,12,ASSYRTAGNTIY
.,TRBV7-8,TRBJ2-1,12,ASRGADLYNEQF
.,TRBV5-1,TRBJ2-7,13,ASSLDGGQTYEQY
.,TRBV6-5,TRBJ2-7,11,ASTRTGYGEQY
.,TRBV6-4,TRBJ2-6,14,ASSETGAGGANVLT
.,TRBV10-1,TRBJ2-2,15,ASLTSGRVGNTGELF
.,TRBV19,TRBJ2-7,12,ASSPGQGPYEQY
few,TRBV10-1,TRBJ2-7,9,ASSTGSEQY
.,TRBV27,TRBJ2-7,11,ASSLWGGSEQY
.,TRBV6-1,TRBJ2-2,13,ASSVIATNTGELF
.,TRBV27,TRBJ2-3,14,ASSRREGWGPDTQY
.,TRBV10-3,TRBJ1-3,14,AISESGQGGGNTIY
.,TRBV27,TRBJ2-6,13,AIGTGRSGANVLT
.,TRBV5-1,TRBJ2-1,12,ASSPSGMFNEQF
.,TRBV6-5,TRBJ2-5,11,ARQTGGLETQY
.,TRBV5-1,TRBJ2-7,10,ASSSRAYEQY
.,TRBV2,TRBJ2-2,15,ASNRAKREANTGELF
.,TRBV11-2,TRBJ1-2,11,ASSHGSYYGYT
.,TRBV5-1,TRBJ1-3,14,ASSLSGTYSGNTIY
.,TRBV28,TRBJ2-7,13,ASSRTGTIFYEQY
.,TRBV5-1,TRBJ2-4,12,ASGSGGAKNIQY
.,TRBV28,TRBJ2-1,10,ASSSGGNEQF
.,TRBV4-1,TRBJ1-4,13,ASSQAGQGNEKLF
once,TRBV5-4,TRBJ2-3,12,ASSVGLYADTQY
.,TRBV10-3,TRBJ1-2,14,AIRLGGGGANYGYT
.,TRBV5-1,TRBJ1-2,17,ASSPNQLGGTGRWSGYT
.,TRBV5-1,TRBJ2-7,12,ASSVSGSSYEQY
.,TRBV5-1,TRBJ2-5,13,ASSLKRSYQETQY
.,TRBV11-1,TRBJ2-7,13,ASSPKWGAEGEQY
.,TRBV7-3,TRBJ1-2,14,ASSSTGAAEGDGYT
.,TRBV19,TRBJ1-1,12,ASSHRGSNTEAF
.,TRBV18,TRBJ2-1,13,ASSPGLAGYNEQF
.,TRBV29-1,TRBJ2-2,12,SVARDSVTGELF
.,TRBV6-5,TRBJ1-1,11,ASRRGGNTEAF
.,TRBV7-6,TRBJ2-2,14,ASSLAAGANTGELF
.,TRBV5-6,TRBJ2-2,13,ASTAAGQFTGELF
.,TRBV7-9,TRBJ2-3,10,ASSSNTDTQY
.,TRBV19,TRBJ2-2,14,ASGLGGTGRSGELF
.,TRBV7-2,TRBJ1-5,12,ASSPRDRGQPQH
.,TRBV5-1,TRBJ2-7,13,ASSYEGVAVYEQY
.,TRBV9,TRBJ2-2,11,ASKTGNTGELF
once,TRBV19,TRBJ2-6,15,ASSIRGRISGANVLT
.,TRBV19,TRBJ2-1,11,ASSAKTSTEQF
few,TRBV7-3,TRBJ1-2,14,ASSLYPGDRGDGYT
.,TRBV6-5,TRBJ1-4,14,ASSYGGQGTNEKLF
.,TRBV6-5,TRBJ1-5,11,ASSPDRDQPQH
once,TRBV5-1,TRBJ2-7,13,ASSLVEGLSYEQY
.,TRBV28,TRBJ2-4,15,ASSPGLAVLAKNIQY
once,TRBV5-1,TRBJ2-7,12,ASNAGTSGTRQY
.,TRBV29-1,TRBJ2-5,12,SISAGTSKETQY
.,TRBV19,TRBJ2-1,10,ASSTRFNEQF
.,TRBV5-1,TRBJ2-2,13,ASSLDRVDTGELF
.,TRBV10-1,TRBJ1-1,10,ASSEEGGEAF